This TCR beta chain was profiled in a study of blood T cell repertoires in COVID-19. Authors' analysis steps: For nucleated cells, counts were estimated from reference gene primer amplification. The protocol was immunoSEQ multiplex PCR, while the TCRdb copy is restricted to in-frame clones and leaves out a portion. That table is the source of V, J and clone size, and D and trimming were worked out from the DNA. Found here are about 87,000 clones, 70% to 90% of them singletons; the top ten hold 5.1%. The germline CDR1 and CDR2 sequences are SGHDT and YYEEEE. The CDR3 has 16 amino acids. The V end lost 4 bases, the J end lost 0 bases, and 13 bases lay between the germline ends.

This TCR was sampled from a man between 40 and 49 years old with acute or convalescent COVID-19. The chain employs TRBV5-6 and TRBJ1-4; D is possibly TRBD1 (5 bases). Material: peripheral blood. The CDR3 protein is CASSPGGSATNEKLFF. In DNA, the CDR3 is TGTGCCAGCAGCCCCGGGGGGTCTGCAACTAATGAAAAACTGTTTTTT.